The 25 T cell receptor beta chains below were found in one sample sequenced in a study of long-term antiretroviral therapy in people with HIV. A v3.0 immunoSEQ assay was performed at survey level. Generated by immunoSEQ multiplex PCR, the TCRdb table keeps only in-frame clones and is missing some. The sample consists of some 35,000 clones, approximately 95% of them appearing once. Specimen: unsorted PBMCs, collected around 5.5 years after starting antiretroviral therapy. These receptors all stem from a woman between 45 and 65 years old with HIV.

The chain's CDR3 is CASSELGDSPLHF. The DNA of the CDR3 is TGTGCCAGCAGTGAGCTGGGGGACTCACCCCTCCACTTT. The gene calls are TRBV2 and TRBJ1-6, with D perhaps matching TRBD1 (5 bases). The CDR3 sequence is 13 residues long. Germline loops: CDR1 SNHLY, CDR2 FYNNEI. Trimming removed 3 bases from V and 10 bases from J, with 10 bases in between.

J is TRBJ2-5 and V is TRBV13; 8 nucleotides line up with TRBD1. J was trimmed by 3 bases and V by 5 bases; bases with no gene match: 5. There are 14 residues in the CDR3. Germline CDR1 and CDR2: PRHDT and FYEKMQ (reference sequence). CDR3 DNA: TGTGCCAGCAGCCAGCGGACAGGGAAAGAGACCCAGTACTTC. Protein sequence: CASSQRTGKETQYF. The full variable domain, with the rest looked up from reference TRBV13 and TRBJ2-5, is AAGVIQSPRHLIKEKRETATLKCYPIPRHDTVYWYQQGPGQDPQFLISFYEKMQSDKGSIPDRFSAQQFSDYHSELNMSSLELGDSALYFCASSQRTGKETQYFGPGTRLLVL.

The CDR3 loop is CASKSGNQPQHF. Written as DNA, the CDR3 is TGTGCCAGCAAAAGTGGGAATCAGCCCCAGCATTTT. V gene TRBV7-2 combines with J gene TRBJ1-5, with D uncertain. This CDR3 is 12 amino acids long. Between the trimmed V and J ends, which lost 7 bases and 4 bases, there was a span of 8 bases. Looked up from germline, CDR1 is SGHTA and CDR2 is FQGNSA. The whole variable domain, filled in from reference TRBV7-2 and TRBJ1-5, reads GAGVSQSPSNKVTEKGKDVELRCDPISGHTALYWYRQSLGQGLEFLIYFQGNSAPDKSGLPSDRFSAERTGGSVSTLTIQRTQQEDSAVYLCASKSGNQPQHFGDGTRLSIL.

The chain recombines TRBV6-6 with TRBJ2-3; 8 bases line up with TRBD1. Unmatched junction bases numbered 8, after V lost 0 bases and J lost 6 bases. The germline V gene encodes CDR1 MNHNY and CDR2 SVGAGI (reference sequence). The length of the CDR3 is 16 residues. The CDR3 reads CASSYSSQGAGDTQYF. The CDR3 DNA reads TGTGCCAGCAGTTACTCGAGCCAGGGGGCAGGGGATACGCAGTATTTT.

The chain combines TRBV4-1 with TRBJ1-5; no definite D call. This CDR3 is 16 amino acids long. The germline gives CDR1 MGHRA, CDR2 YSYEKL. Trimming pared 3 bases from V and 0 bases from J, leaving 12 bases between. The CDR3 coding sequence is TGCGCCAGCAGCCAGGCTGCCACCGATAGCAATCAGCCCCAGCATTTT. Its translation: CASSQAATDSNQPQHF.

V is TRBV5-1 and J is TRBJ2-5; 10 positions agree with TRBD1. Germline values: CDR1 SGHRS, CDR2 YFSETQ. This CDR3 has 16 amino acids. Trimming at V came to 4 bases and at J to 1 base, leaving 7 bases not matched to a gene. The DNA of the CDR3 is TGCGCCAGCAGCCCGGGGACAGGGGCCCTCCAAGAGACCCAGTACTTC. Its translation: CASSPGTGALQETQYF.

This clone was picked up one time. The V gene is TRBV5-8, the J gene TRBJ1-5, with a weak D call TRBD1 (6 bases). Looked up from germline, CDR1 is SGHTS and CDR2 is YDEGEE. Trimming took 0 bases from V and 3 from J, leaving 10 bases between them. The CDR3 contains 15 residues. The CDR3 coding sequence is TGTGCCAGCAGCTTGGGCAGGGGATTCAATCAGCCCCAGCATTTT. This codes for CASSLGRGFNQPQHF.

The chain joins TRBV9 to TRBJ2-2; the D gene is possibly TRBD1 (6 bases). The CDR3 loop spans 18 amino acids. V was pared by 0 bases and J by 3 bases, with 18 bases between. The germline CDR1 and CDR2 sequences are SGDLS and YYNGEE. CDR3 region: CASSVGFWGLGDTGELFF. In DNA form, the CDR3 reads TGTGCCAGCAGCGTAGGATTTTGGGGGCTGGGGGACACCGGGGAGCTGTTTTTT.

The chain couples TRBV11-2 to TRBJ2-7; D unresolved. CDR3 length equals 13 residues. CDR1 and CDR2 (germline): SGHAT, FQNNGV. V was trimmed by 1 base and J by 4 bases, leaving 8 bases between them. CDR3 loop: CASSLAHNYEQYF. As DNA, the CDR3 is TGTGCCAGCAGCTTAGCCCACAATTACGAGCAGTACTTC.

The CDR3 coding sequence is TGTGCCAGTAGTATTGGGACAGGGTGGGAGCTGTTTTTT. Its translation is CASSIGTGWELFF. V and J are TRBV19 and TRBJ2-2; TRBD1 agrees at 9 bases. The germline V gene encodes CDR1 LNHDA and CDR2 SQIVND (reference sequence). The CDR3 length is 13 residues. With V trimmed by 3 bases and J by 9 bases, 2 bases remained unmatched. Full variable domain (outside the CDR3, taken from reference TRBV19 and TRBJ2-2): DGGITQSPKYLFRKEGQNVTLSCEQNLNHDAMYWYRQDPGQGLRLIYYSQIVNDFQKGDIAEGYSVSREKKESFPLTVTSAQKNPTAFYLCASSIGTGWELFFGEGSRLTVL.

This clone is a singleton in its sample. This chain joins TRBV5-1 and TRBJ2-3, with 7 bases aligning to TRBD2. The CDR3 runs to 15 residues. CDR1 SGHRS and CDR2 YFSETQ come from the germline V gene. The V segment lost 3 bases and the J segment 2 bases; nucleotides outside the gene matches: 6. The CDR3 region is CASSSGTNPTDTQYF. The CDR3 nucleotides are TGCGCCAGCAGCTCCGGGACTAACCCCACAGATACGCAGTATTTT.

The chain is built from TRBV2 and TRBJ2-1, with TRBD2 identical over 10 bases. Germline trimming cut 7 bases from V and 8 bases from J; bases unmatched to any gene: 5. This CDR3 region has 13 residues. Germline V lookup: CDR1 SNHLY, CDR2 FYNNEI. The DNA for the CDR3 is TGTGCCAGCACTGAGCTAGCGGGGGATGAGCAGTTCTTC. As protein: CASTELAGDEQFF.

This clone was seen just once. V usage is TRBV5-4 and J usage is TRBJ2-7; D might be TRBD2 (5 bases). The CDR3 is made up of 13 amino acids. Between the trimmed V and J ends, which lost 2 bases and 3 bases, there was a span of 9 bases. Germline CDR1 SGHNT, CDR2 YYREEE (reference sequence). CDR3 coding DNA: TGTGCCAGCAGCTTAGACGGACTCTACGAGCAGTACTTC. This encodes CASSLDGLYEQYF. Complete variable domain (other parts from reference TRBV5-4 and TRBJ2-7): ETGVTQSPTHLIKTRGQQVTLRCSSQSGHNTVSWYQQALGQGPQFIFQYYREEENGRGNFPPRFSGLQFPNYSSELNVNALELDDSALYLCASSLDGLYEQYFGPGTRLTVT.

CDR3 DNA sequence: TGTGCCATCAGTGCCGTTCTAGCGGGGGGGGCAGATGAGCAGTTCTTC. Its protein product is CAISAVLAGGADEQFF. V and J are TRBV10-3 and TRBJ2-1; 12 positions match TRBD2. Losses at the gene ends were 4 bases for V and 8 bases for J; bases not matched to a gene: 9. Germline V gene data show CDR1 as ENHRY and CDR2 as SYGVKD. This CDR3 has 16 amino acids.

The J gene is TRBJ2-2, the V gene TRBV7-9; 9 bases are shared with TRBD1. The CDR3 has 16 amino acids. The V gene's germline CDR1 is SEHNR and CDR2 FQNEAQ (reference sequence). Trimming took 7 bases from V and 2 from J; bases not matched to a gene: 8. DNA of the CDR3: TGTGCCAGCACCAAAAAGGACAGGGGCAACACCGGGGAGCTGTTTTTT. Translating it yields CASTKKDRGNTGELFF.

V gene TRBV7-2 combines with J gene TRBJ2-6; 12 nucleotides line up with TRBD2. In germline, CDR1 is SGHTA, CDR2 FQGNSA. J was trimmed by 4 bases and V by 1 base; bases with no gene match: 5. The CDR3 is 18 amino acids. CDR3 amino acids: CASSLGASGGGGANVLTF. CDR3 in DNA: TGTGCCAGCAGCTTAGGCGCTAGCGGGGGGGGAGGGGCCAACGTCCTGACTTTC.

V usage is TRBV5-1 and J usage is TRBJ1-5, with TRBD1 identical over 8 bases. The germline CDR1 and CDR2 sequences are SGHRS and YFSETQ. Trimming at V came to 4 bases and at J to 6 bases, leaving 9 bases not matched to a gene. The CDR3 extends over 15 amino acids. The CDR3 DNA reads TGCGCCAGCAGCGTGACAGGGGCCGTCGGTCAGCCCCAGCATTTT. This codes for CASSVTGAVGQPQHF.

This chain links TRBV7-9 with TRBJ2-2; D not resolved. There are 13 residues in the CDR3. Trimming took 6 bases from V and 1 from J, leaving 6 bases between them. Germline CDR1 reads SEHNR; CDR2 reads FQNEAQ (reference sequence). The CDR3 region is CASRRRNTGELFF. The CDR3 DNA sequence: TGTGCCAGCAGACGGAGGAACACCGGGGAGCTGTTTTTT.

The genes are TRBV6-6 and TRBJ2-7, with D possibly being TRBD1 or TRBD2 (5 bases each). The CDR3 runs to 14 residues. V dropped 2 bases and J dropped 2 bases, with 10 bases sitting between them. Per germline, CDR1 MNHNY and CDR2 SVGAGI (reference sequence). CDR3 DNA: TGTGCCAGCAGTTACGGGACGTGGACCTACGAGCAGTACTTC. Protein sequence: CASSYGTWTYEQYF.

This chain joins TRBV11-2 and TRBJ1-5, with D possibly TRBD1 on 5 matching bases. Germline CDR1 reads SGHAT; CDR2 reads FQNNGV. The CDR3 is 13 amino acids. V was pared by 3 bases and J by 6 bases, with 9 bases between. The CDR3 DNA sequence: TGTGCCAGCAGCTTGCTGAGGGGTCAGCCCCAGCATTTT. Residues: CASSLLRGQPQHF.

The rearrangement joins TRBV5-1 to TRBJ2-5, with 7 bases matching TRBD2. CDR1 SGHRS and CDR2 YFSETQ come from the germline V gene. This CDR3 contains 14 residues. Losses at the gene ends were 4 bases for V and 5 bases for J; bases not matched to a gene: 8. The CDR3 bases are TGCGCCAGCAGCCCCGGACTAGTCTGGGAGACCCAGTACTTC. This codes for CASSPGLVWETQYF. Complete variable domain (other parts from reference TRBV5-1 and TRBJ2-5): KAGVTQTPRYLIKTRGQQVTLSCSPISGHRSVSWYQQTPGQGLQFLFEYFSETQRNKGNFPGRFSGRQFSNSRSEMNVSTLELGDSALYLCASSPGLVWETQYFGPGTRLLVL.

The genes are TRBV30 and TRBJ1-1; TRBD1 agrees at 10 bases. The CDR3 length is 15 residues. Germline trimming cut 2 bases from V and 7 bases from J; bases unmatched to any gene: 10. CDR1 GTSNPN and CDR2 SVGIG come from the germline V gene (reference sequence). CDR3 DNA sequence: TGTGCCTGGAGTTTACCAACGACAGGGGGCGGTGAAGCTTTCTTT. Translated, it gives CAWSLPTTGGGEAFF.

The rearrangement joins TRBV27 to TRBJ1-6; D call uncertain. CDR1 MNHEY and CDR2 SMNVEV come from the germline V gene (reference sequence). The CDR3 is made up of 13 amino acids. The V end was cut by 0 bases, the J end by 13 bases, with 10 bases between. The CDR3 nucleotides read TGTGCCAGCAGTTTATCGATCAGATCCCCCCTCCACTTT. It is translated as CASSLSIRSPLHF.

The chain combines TRBV2 with TRBJ2-6; tentatively, D is TRBD2 (6 bases). Germline CDR1 SNHLY, CDR2 FYNNEI. The CDR3 has 16 amino acids. V lost 4 bases and J 0 bases, leaving 10 bases between the germline ends. The CDR3 reads CASSGDSSSGANVLTF. The CDR3 DNA reads as TGTGCCAGCAGTGGGGACTCCTCCTCTGGGGCCAACGTCCTGACTTTC.

J is TRBJ2-2 and V is TRBV6-5; 9 bases match TRBD2. CDR1 and CDR2 from the germline V gene are MNHEY and SVGAGI. The CDR3 covers 14 residues. J gave up 7 bases and V 7 bases, and 7 bases lay outside the gene matches. CDR3 bases: TGTGCCAGCAACCTAGCGGGGCGGGTCGGGGAGCTGTTTTTT. It yields the protein CASNLAGRVGELFF.